Below are 20 T cell receptor beta chains sequenced from a single sample in a study of response to subunit inactivated influenza vaccine. TCRdb re-analysed the RT-PCR reads in MiXCR, keeping a single row per CDR3 protein. This sample carries over 400,000 distinct CDR3 sequences, 10% to 11% of them seen once, and the ten largest clones take 10% to 15%. Material: PBMCs from blood, obtained roughly 45 days after vaccination. These receptors were collected from a man over 45 who received an inactivated influenza vaccine.

This clonotype was detected a few times. The chain has TRBV7-8 and TRBJ1-5; possible D gene TRBD1, 5 bases. V was shortened by 7 bases and J by 3 bases, with 16 bases between the two germline ends. Germline V gives CDR1 SGHVS, CDR2 FQNEAQ. The CDR3 loop spans 15 amino acids. The chain's CDR3 is CASTMGRGTNQPQHF. The DNA for the CDR3 is TGTGCCAGCACCATGGGGAGGGGAACCAATCAGCCCCAGCATTTT.

There are a few counts of this clonotype. V and J are TRBV6-5 and TRBJ2-3; D is unresolved. Trimming removed 3 bases from V and 7 bases from J, with 5 bases in between. The germline V gene encodes CDR1 MNHEY and CDR2 SVGAGI. The CDR3 sequence is 11 residues long. CDR3 protein: CASSYRYTQYF. CDR3 coding DNA: TGTGCCAGCAGTTATCGGTATACGCAGTATTTT.

This chain links TRBV7-3 with TRBJ2-2; no firm D call. CDR1 is SGHTA and CDR2 is FQGTGA in the germline V gene. This CDR3 spans 13 amino acids. V lost 5 bases, J lost 7 bases, and 11 bases lay in between. CDR3 amino acids: CASSDSQSGELFF. In nucleotides, the CDR3 is TGTGCCAGCAGCGACTCCCAGAGCGGGGAGCTGTTTTTT.

Ten or more counts support this clonotype. The rearrangement links TRBV6-5 to TRBJ1-1, with D possibly TRBD1 on 6 matching bases. Trimming shortened V by 0 bases and J by 2 bases, and 10 bases separated the two germline ends. Germline CDR1 is MNHEY and CDR2 is SVGAGI. The CDR3 is made up of 15 amino acids. DNA of the CDR3: TGTGCCAGCAGTTACTCGTACAGGGTTAACACTGAAGCTTTCTTT. Its protein is CASSYSYRVNTEAFF.

This clonotype has just a few counts. The chain joins TRBV27 to TRBJ2-5, with TRBD2 matching over 9 bases. Germline CDR1 MNHEY, CDR2 SMNVEV (reference sequence). Trimming cost V 8 bases and J 1 base; bases outside gene matches: 5. There are 14 residues in the CDR3. The DNA for the CDR3 is TGTGCCAGCTGGACTAGCGACTTCCAAGAGACCCAGTACTTC. It specifies CASWTSDFQETQYF.

This clonotype was detected many times. J is TRBJ1-1 and V is TRBV12-3 or TRBV12-4, with a weak D call TRBD1 (5 bases). The CDR3 has 14 amino acids. Trimming left V 5 bases short and J 2 bases short, with 12 bases between. The CDR3 protein is CASSPSGPNTEAFF. In DNA, the CDR3 is TGTGCCAGCAGTCCCTCGGGACCTAACACTGAAGCTTTCTTT.

This chain joins TRBV4-2 and TRBJ2-5, with D unresolved. This CDR3 is 15 amino acids long. The germline gives CDR1 LGHNA, CDR2 YNFKEQ. V lost 0 bases and J lost 4, with 12 bases in between. The CDR3, as DNA: TGTGCCAGCAGCCAAGAGGCGGATGGGTCAGAGACCCAGTACTTC. Its protein is CASSQEADGSETQYF.

J is TRBJ1-1 and V is TRBV12-3 or TRBV12-4; 9 bases match TRBD1. The CDR3 covers 14 residues. J lost 5 bases, V lost 6 bases, and 7 bases had no gene match. CDR3 nucleotide sequence: TGTGCCAGCAGCCGTAGGACAGGGGTTACTGAAGCTTTCTTT. It codes for CASSRRTGVTEAFF.

The chain joins TRBV15 to TRBJ2-2; D gene unclear. V shed 0 bases and J shed 9 bases, with 14 bases lying between them. CDR1 LNHNV and CDR2 YYDKDF come from the germline V gene (reference sequence). This CDR3 spans 15 amino acids. The CDR3 bases are TGTGCCACCAGCAGAGACCTGAGCCGGCCGCGGGAGCTGTTTTTT. This codes for CATSRDLSRPRELFF.

This clonotype was seen only a few times. The rearrangement joins TRBV5-4 to TRBJ1-2, with a weak D call TRBD1 (5 bases). Germline CDR1 reads SGHNT; CDR2 reads YYREEE (reference sequence). This CDR3 region has 14 residues. V was cut by 1 base and J by 7 bases, with 14 bases left in between. The CDR3 reads CASSLNSQGSGYTF. CDR3 coding DNA: TGTGCCAGCAGCTTGAATTCCCAGGGCTCTGGCTACACCTTC. Supplemented by reference TRBV5-4 and TRBJ1-2, the full variable domain reads ETGVTQSPTHLIKTRGQQVTLRCSSQSGHNTVSWYQQALGQGPQFIFQYYREEENGRGNFPPRFSGLQFPNYSSELNVNALELDDSALYLCASSLNSQGSGYTFGSGTRLTVV.

The chain employs TRBV20-1 and TRBJ1-6; TRBD1 might be the D (6 bases). V was trimmed by 3 bases and J by 7 bases, leaving 13 bases between them. The CDR3 runs to 14 residues. Germline V CDR1 and CDR2: DFQATT, SNEGSKA (reference sequence). The CDR3 loop is CSASPGGGNSPLHF. For the CDR3, the DNA is TGCAGTGCTAGCCCGGGAGGGGGAAATTCACCCCTCCACTTT.

This clonotype was recorded at least ten times. The J gene is TRBJ2-7, the V gene TRBV11-2, with D possibly matching TRBD1 (6 bases). The germline CDR1 and CDR2 sequences are SGHAT and FQNNGV. The ends were cut back, 5 bases at V and 0 bases at J, with 14 bases in the middle. The CDR3 spans 15 residues. The CDR3 loop is CASSPRTVSSYEQYF. The CDR3 DNA reads as TGTGCCAGCAGCCCACGGACAGTGAGCTCCTACGAGCAGTACTTC.

This clonotype was detected a few times. This chain uses TRBV7-9 with TRBJ2-1, with a tentative D call TRBD2 (6 bases). CDR1 and CDR2 (germline): SEHNR, FQNEAQ (reference sequence). The CDR3 extends over 13 amino acids. Trimming took 5 bases from V and 8 from J, leaving 13 bases between them. The CDR3 region is CASSPRDSDEQFF. CDR3 in DNA: TGTGCCAGCAGCCCACGGGACTCCGATGAGCAGTTCTTC.

This sequence joins TRBV7-2 and TRBJ1-3, with a tentative D call TRBD1 (6 bases). V shed 5 bases and J shed 1 base, with 12 bases lying between them. CDR1 SGHTA and CDR2 FQGNSA come from the germline V gene. The CDR3 runs 15 residues. The CDR3 is CASSPGETSGNTIYF. The CDR3 DNA is TGTGCCAGCAGCCCAGGGGAGACATCTGGAAACACCATATATTTT.

This clonotype has ten or more counts. The chain joins TRBV12-3 or TRBV12-4 to TRBJ2-1, with 7 positions matching TRBD2. V lost 5 bases and J lost 5; bases outside the gene matches: 9. This CDR3 has 15 amino acids. The CDR3 reads CASSPVGGGNNEQFF. CDR3 coding DNA: TGTGCCAGCAGTCCCGTTGGGGGGGGTAACAATGAGCAGTTCTTC.

The chain links TRBV2 to TRBJ2-3; D gene uncertain. From germline, CDR1 is SNHLY and CDR2 FYNNEI. The CDR3 is made up of 13 amino acids. V lost 9 bases, J lost 4 bases, and 14 bases lay in between. CDR3 in DNA: TGTGCCAGTAACCGCGAGCTGTCAGATACGCAGTATTTT. This encodes CASNRELSDTQYF.

This clonotype was counted many times. The chain carries TRBV20-1 and TRBJ1-6; 9 nucleotides match TRBD1. CDR3 size: 13 residues. V lost 6 bases to trimming and J lost 10 bases; unmatched junction nucleotides: 7. CDR1 DFQATT and CDR2 SNEGSKA come from the germline V gene (reference sequence). The CDR3 spells CSAIRDRVSPLHF. In nucleotides, the CDR3 is TGCAGTGCAATCCGGGACAGGGTATCACCCCTCCACTTT.

This clonotype was detected many times. The chain couples TRBV5-1 to TRBJ2-5; D is perhaps TRBD2 (6 bases). CDR1 and CDR2 from the germline V gene are SGHRS and YFSETQ. The ends were cut back, 1 base at V and 2 bases at J, with 9 bases in the middle. The CDR3 is 14 amino acids. The CDR3 spells CASSLSAGQETQYF. The CDR3 DNA reads as TGCGCCAGCAGCTTGTCGGCGGGGCAAGAGACCCAGTACTTC.

This sequence joins TRBV7-9 and TRBJ2-3; D is undetermined. The CDR3 runs to 17 residues. CDR1 and CDR2 (germline): SEHNR, FQNEAQ (reference sequence). V was pared by 5 bases and J by 0 bases, with 18 bases between. CDR3 in DNA: TGTGCCAGCAGCCCCAGGACGGCTGGTCCTAGCACAGATACGCAGTATTTT. Translated: CASSPRTAGPSTDTQYF. The variable domain in full, with the rest retrieved from reference TRBV7-9 and TRBJ2-3, is DTGVSQNPRHKITKRGQNVTFRCDPISEHNRLYWYRQTLGQGPEFLTYFQNEAQLEKSRLLSDRFSAERPKGSFSTLEIQRTEQGDSAMYLCASSPRTAGPSTDTQYFGPGTRLTVL.

The chain has TRBV15 and TRBJ2-5; possibly TRBD1 or TRBD2 for D (6 bases each). V was cut by 5 bases and J by 2 bases, with 15 bases left in between. The germline CDR1 and CDR2 sequences are LNHNV and YYDKDF (reference sequence). There are 15 residues in the CDR3. The CDR3 nucleotides are TGTGCCACCAGCGAACGGGGGCCTTATCAAGAGACCCAGTACTTC. This encodes CATSERGPYQETQYF.